This TCR beta chain was observed in a study of blood T cell repertoires in COVID-19. For the study at large: Italy, Spain and the United States were the sources of the convalescent and acute COVID-19 samples.

TCRdb's table, derived via immunoSEQ multiplex PCR, lists solely in-frame clones and lacks some. The sample comprises 250,000 to 300,000 clones, 70% to 90% of which are singletons, and approximately 2% rests with the top ten. This CDR3 has 14 amino acids. The V end lost 2 bases, the J end lost 8 bases, and 13 bases lay between the germline ends. The germline gives CDR1 SGHAT, CDR2 FQNNGV. Sequenced input: PBMCs or T cells enriched from blood (not recorded which). The receptor's source is a woman aged 60-70 years in a cohort exposed to, infected with or recovered from COVID-19 (not recorded which). V gene TRBV11-2 combines with J gene TRBJ2-1; TRBD1 is a possible D gene (5 bases). DNA for the CDR3: TGTGCCAGCAGCTTAAGTAATAGGGGCTATGAGCAGTTCTTC. This gives the protein CASSLSNRGYEQFF.